These T cell receptor beta chains were read from a single sample in a study of blood T cell repertoires in COVID-19. Only in-frame clones appear in the TCRdb table, and some are missing; sequencing was by immunoSEQ multiplex PCR. The sample contains over 250,000 clones, about 88% of which appear only once. The sequencing input was peripheral blood. The receptors were gathered from a woman aged 40 to 50 who had recovered from COVID-19. Each CDR3 is given with its conserved first and last residue. The D gene is left open where the match is weak. Rows may omit the clone size; those that give it use once, few, many or a size class.

j_call: TRBJ2-7; v_call: TRBV5-4; clone_size: -; d_call: -; cdr3_nt: TGTGCCAGCAGCTTGGAGGGGGGGCCCCCCTCCTACGAGCAGTACTTC; cdr3_aa: CASSLEGGPPSYEQYF
j_call: TRBJ1-2; v_call: TRBV2; clone_size: once; d_call: -; cdr3_nt: TGTGCCAGCGGGCCTGGCTACACCTTC; cdr3_aa: CASGPGYTF
j_call: TRBJ1-5; v_call: TRBV19; clone_size: -; d_call: TRBD1; cdr3_nt: TGTGCCAGTAGTCAGGCTCGGGGAACAGGGGCGCCCCAGCATTTT; cdr3_aa: CASSQARGTGAPQHF
j_call: TRBJ2-1; v_call: TRBV6-5; clone_size: -; d_call: TRBD2; cdr3_nt: TGTGCCAGCAGTCGTAGCGGGAGCATCGGCAATGAGCAGTTCTTC; cdr3_aa: CASSRSGSIGNEQFF
j_call: TRBJ2-5; v_call: TRBV15; clone_size: -; d_call: TRBD2; cdr3_nt: TGTGCCACCAGCAGATCTAGCGGGAGCGGGGAGACCCAGTACTTC; cdr3_aa: CATSRSSGSGETQYF
j_call: TRBJ1-2; v_call: TRBV19; clone_size: once; d_call: TRBD1; cdr3_nt: TGTGCCAGTAGTATTCTCGGACAGGGAGTCTATGGCTACACCTTC; cdr3_aa: CASSILGQGVYGYTF
j_call: TRBJ2-1; v_call: TRBV7-3; clone_size: -; d_call: TRBD2; cdr3_nt: TGTGCCAGCAGCCCCCGGACTAGCGGGAGAGTCGATGAGCAGTTCTTC; cdr3_aa: CASSPRTSGRVDEQFF
j_call: TRBJ2-6; v_call: TRBV28; clone_size: -; d_call: -; cdr3_nt: TGTGCCAGCAGCACCCGGGACTTCCCCTCTGGGGCCAACGTCCTGACTTTC; cdr3_aa: CASSTRDFPSGANVLTF
j_call: TRBJ1-4; v_call: TRBV5-1; clone_size: -; d_call: -; cdr3_nt: TGCGCCAGCAGCTTGGTGGGGCTAGGGGAAAAACTGTTTTTT; cdr3_aa: CASSLVGLGEKLFF
j_call: TRBJ2-2; v_call: TRBV6-2/TRBV6-3; clone_size: -; d_call: -; cdr3_nt: TGTGCCAGCAGTCCGACCGGGGAGCTGTTTTTT; cdr3_aa: CASSPTGELFF
j_call: TRBJ1-2; v_call: TRBV12-2; clone_size: once; d_call: -; cdr3_nt: TGTGCAAGTCGCTTAGGGACAGGGAACTATGGCTACACCTTC; cdr3_aa: CASRLGTGNYGYTF
j_call: TRBJ2-3; v_call: TRBV13; clone_size: -; d_call: -; cdr3_nt: TGTGCCAGCAGCTTACCCCCAGCGGATACGCAGTATTTT; cdr3_aa: CASSLPPADTQYF
j_call: TRBJ1-1; v_call: TRBV6-6; clone_size: few; d_call: -; cdr3_nt: TGTGCCAGCAGTCCACGAGGGAAAGCTTTCTTT; cdr3_aa: CASSPRGKAFF
j_call: TRBJ1-2; v_call: TRBV2; clone_size: -; d_call: -; cdr3_nt: TGTGCCAGCAGTGAAGGGCCGGGGGGAGCCTATGGCTACACCTTC; cdr3_aa: CASSEGPGGAYGYTF
j_call: TRBJ2-2; v_call: TRBV28; clone_size: -; d_call: TRBD2; cdr3_nt: TGTGCCAGCAGTTCTGGGGGGGGAACCGGGGAGCTGTTTTTT; cdr3_aa: CASSSGGGTGELFF
j_call: TRBJ1-1; v_call: TRBV4-3; clone_size: -; d_call: -; cdr3_nt: TGCGCCAGCAGCCAAGATCCCCCTGGGGGGGCGAACACTGAAGCTTTCTTT; cdr3_aa: CASSQDPPGGANTEAFF
j_call: TRBJ1-1; v_call: TRBV29-1; clone_size: -; d_call: -; cdr3_nt: TGCAGCGTGACCCTGGGGGGGAACACTGAAGCTTTCTTT; cdr3_aa: CSVTLGGNTEAFF